Shown below are 21 T cell receptor beta chains from a single sample sequenced in a study of CD8+ T cells in alopecia areata. The treatment denotes: oral pan-JAK inhibitor, 5-10 mg twice daily. After isolation, RNA underwent reverse transcription to generate cDNA as the sequencing template. Repertoires were generated with immunoSEQ multiplex PCR, while TCRdb's copy carries only in-frame clones and drops some. The sample shows roughly 99,000 clones, 65% to 85% of them seen only once. The material sequenced was CD8+ T cells sorted from blood, taken at week 24, from a patient treated with tofacitinib. All receptors derive from a human donor with alopecia areata.

This chain connects TRBV19 to TRBJ2-7; 7 bases are a match to TRBD1. The CDR3 contains 11 residues. Germline-derived CDR1 and CDR2 are LNHDA and SQIVND (reference sequence). The V and J ends lost 6 bases and 9 bases, in that order; junction bases with no gene match: 5. The CDR3 DNA follows: TGTGCCAGTAGAGAGGGGGCATTGCAGTACTTC. It yields the protein CASREGALQYF. The full variable domain, rest sourced from reference TRBV19 and TRBJ2-7, is DGGITQSPKYLFRKEGQNVTLSCEQNLNHDAMYWYRQDPGQGLRLIYYSQIVNDFQKGDIAEGYSVSREKKESFPLTVTSAQKNPTAFYLCASREGALQYFGPGTRLTVT.

The chain has TRBV2 and TRBJ2-7; TRBD1 aligns across 8 bases. The CDR3 loop spans 15 amino acids. Germline V gene data show CDR1 as SNHLY and CDR2 as FYNNEI. V gave up 9 bases and J gave up 3 bases; unmatched junction bases: 13. DNA of the CDR3: TGTGCCAGTACAGGGGGGTTAGAGTTGGACTACGAGCAGTACTTC. It encodes CASTGGLELDYEQYF.

This rearrangement joins TRBV5-1 to TRBJ2-5; 7 bases line up with TRBD1. The CDR3 contains 15 residues. With V trimmed by 0 bases and J by 5 bases, 7 bases remained unmatched. Germline CDR1 is SGHRS and CDR2 is YFSETQ. CDR3 in DNA: TGCGCCAGCAGCTTGGTACGAGGGGGCCAGGAGACCCAGTACTTC. It is translated as CASSLVRGGQETQYF.

CDR3 amino acids: CASSPRPGPKAVDEQFF. The CDR3 DNA follows: TGTGCCAGCAGCCCCCGACCGGGACCTAAAGCCGTCGATGAGCAGTTCTTC. The chain couples TRBV5-4 to TRBJ2-1; D assignment may be TRBD1 or TRBD2 (5 bases each). The germline V and J ends were trimmed by 4 bases and 8 bases, with 25 bases remaining between them. CDR1 and CDR2 from the germline V gene are SGHNT and YYREEE (reference sequence). The CDR3 consists of 17 residues.

The genes are TRBV12-2 and TRBJ2-5; TRBD2, the table's D call, lacks a check against the DNA. TRBV12-2 is annotated as a pseudogene. This CDR3 contains 17 residues. The chain's CDR3 is CASRLARETRFIETQYF. CDR3 in DNA: TGTGCAAGTCGCTTAGCGCGAGAGACTAGGTTTATTGAGACCCAGTACTTC.

The chain is built from TRBV7-9 and TRBJ2-5; the D is unclear. Germline loops: CDR1 SEHNR, CDR2 FQNEAQ (reference sequence). Trimming shortened V by 4 bases and J by 3 bases, and 9 bases separated the two germline ends. The CDR3 extends over 13 amino acids. In DNA form, the CDR3 reads TGTGCCAGCAGCTATCTTCCCGAAGAGACCCAGTACTTC. This encodes CASSYLPEETQYF. The full variable domain, its missing parts supplied by reference TRBV7-9 and TRBJ2-5, is DTGVSQNPRHKITKRGQNVTFRCDPISEHNRLYWYRQTLGQGPEFLTYFQNEAQLEKSRLLSDRFSAERPKGSFSTLEIQRTEQGDSAMYLCASSYLPEETQYFGPGTRLLVL.

As regards this clone: Other nucleotide sequences in the sample specify the same CDR3. V and J are TRBV18 and TRBJ2-7; the D is unclear. CDR3 length: 13 residues. V lost 2 bases, J lost 1 base, and 6 bases lay in between. Germline CDR1 KGHSH, CDR2 LQKENI. Here the CDR3 reads CASSPTESYEQYF. CDR3 DNA sequence: TGTGCCAGCTCACCAACGGAATCCTACGAGCAGTACTTC.

The gene calls are TRBV5-6 and TRBJ2-3, with 8 bases that match TRBD2. The V gene's germline CDR1 is SGHDT and CDR2 YYEEEE. The CDR3 contains 15 residues. J was trimmed by 6 bases and V by 2 bases; bases with no gene match: 8. The CDR3 nucleotides read TGTGCCAGCAGCTTCCAAACTAGCGGAGGGGATACGCAGTATTTT. Amino acids: CASSFQTSGGDTQYF.

The J gene is TRBJ2-7, the V gene TRBV5-1, with D unresolved. From germline, CDR1 is SGHRS and CDR2 YFSETQ. CDR3 size: 14 residues. Trimming cost V 4 bases and J 2 bases, with 13 bases left between them. The CDR3 nucleotides read TGCGCCAGCAGCCCCACGACGGGCACCTACGAGCAGTACTTC. As protein: CASSPTTGTYEQYF.

This chain joins TRBV7-8 and TRBJ1-1; TRBD1 might be the D (6 bases). CDR1 SGHVS and CDR2 FQNEAQ come from the germline V gene. The germline V and J ends were trimmed by 6 bases and 4 bases, with 15 bases remaining between them. This CDR3 is built from 14 residues. CDR3 sequence: CASRPTGGPTEAFF. CDR3 nucleotide sequence: TGTGCCAGCAGACCCACGGGGGGCCCCACTGAAGCTTTCTTT.

This clone was detected once. This chain uses TRBV27 with TRBJ2-1; a possible D gene is TRBD2 (6 bases). CDR1 and CDR2 (germline): MNHEY, SMNVEV (reference sequence). The CDR3 covers 15 residues. The V gene lost 5 bases and the J gene lost 7 bases, with 18 bases spanning the gap. In DNA form, the CDR3 reads TGTGCCAGCAGTCCACATAGCGGCTTAACTAATGAGCAGTTCTTC. Translation gives CASSPHSGLTNEQFF.

V and J are TRBV2 and TRBJ2-5; D possibly corresponds to TRBD1 (6 bases). Germline assignment: CDR1 SNHLY and CDR2 FYNNEI. The V end lost 6 bases, the J end lost 5 bases, and 19 bases lay between the germline ends. CDR3 length equals 15 residues. The CDR3 region is CASSHPTGQRETQYF. The CDR3 DNA sequence: TGTGCCAGCAGCCACCCGACAGGACAAAGGGAGACCCAGTACTTC.

The genes are TRBV5-4 and TRBJ2-5; tentatively, D is TRBD2 (5 bases). The CDR3 consists of 16 residues. Trimming pared 3 bases from V and 0 bases from J, leaving 15 bases between. Germline CDR1 is SGHNT and CDR2 is YYREEE (reference sequence). In nucleotides, the CDR3 is TGTGCCAGCAGCTCCTTGAGCGGCGCACACCAAGAGACCCAGTACTTC. This sequence encodes CASSSLSGAHQETQYF.

Here the CDR3 DNA reads TGTGCCAGCAGCCTTTGGACAGGGGGAACTGGAAACACCATATATTTT. Translating gives CASSLWTGGTGNTIYF. The chain recombines TRBV5-6 with TRBJ1-3, with 10 positions matching TRBD1. This CDR3 is built from 16 residues. J lost 2 bases, V lost 4 bases, and 6 bases had no gene match. Germline V gives CDR1 SGHDT, CDR2 YYEEEE.

The chain couples TRBV30 to TRBJ1-2, with D maybe TRBD1 (5 bases). With 3 bases removed from V and 4 bases from J, the gap between germline ends came to 9 bases. The V gene's germline CDR1 is GTSNPN and CDR2 SVGIG (reference sequence). The CDR3 runs 12 residues. CDR3 loop: CAWRKDSYGYTF. In nucleotides, the CDR3 is TGTGCCTGGAGGAAAGACAGCTATGGCTACACCTTC.

V and J are TRBV29-1 and TRBJ2-2; TRBD2 aligns across 8 bases. V trimming: 3 bases; J trimming: 7 bases; junction bases outside the gene matches: 1. Germline assignment: CDR1 SQVTM and CDR2 ANQGSEA. The CDR3 spans 12 residues. The CDR3 loop is CSVDRGGGELFF. The CDR3 nucleotides read TGCAGCGTTGATCGGGGGGGCGGGGAGCTGTTTTTT.

A few counts support this clone. The chain has TRBV6-1 and TRBJ2-2; possibly TRBD1 for D (5 bases). Germline-derived CDR1 and CDR2 are MNHNS and SASEGT. The V end lost 4 bases, the J end lost 8 bases, and 5 bases lay between the germline ends. The CDR3 consists of 11 residues. The DNA of the CDR3 is TGTGCCAGCAGTGGGACAGGGGAGCTGTTTTTT. Residues: CASSGTGELFF.

The V gene is TRBV4-3, the J gene TRBJ1-2, with TRBD1 identical over 8 bases. This CDR3 has 16 amino acids. The junction had 11 bases not matched to a gene; V was cut back by 0 bases and J by 8 bases. The germline CDR1 and CDR2 sequences are LGHNA and YSLEER. The CDR3 spells CASSQERFDRGKGYTF. The CDR3 DNA is TGCGCCAGCAGCCAAGAACGTTTTGACAGGGGAAAAGGCTACACCTTC.

With regard to this clone: The sample carries other DNA sequences with the same CDR3. This chain links TRBV27 with TRBJ2-7; no reliable D call. The CDR3 covers 13 residues. The V end was cut by 5 bases, the J end by 2 bases, with 10 bases between. CDR1 is MNHEY, CDR2 SMNVEV, per germline (reference sequence). The CDR3 DNA sequence: TGTGCCAGCAGTCCCGGACCGACCTACGAGCAGTACTTC. Translated: CASSPGPTYEQYF.

This chain uses TRBV7-2 with TRBJ2-2; tentatively, D is TRBD1 (6 bases). The CDR3 sequence is 14 residues long. V was shortened by 8 bases and J by 2 bases, with 12 bases between the two germline ends. CDR1 is SGHTA, CDR2 FQGNSA, per germline. CDR3 sequence reads: CASPGQTNTGELFF. CDR3 DNA: TGTGCCAGCCCTGGACAGACCAACACCGGGGAGCTGTTTTTT.

This chain connects TRBV6-1 to TRBJ2-7; D is possibly TRBD1 (6 bases). The CDR3 runs to 15 residues. Trimming removed 2 bases from V and 1 base from J, with 12 bases in between. Germline CDR1 MNHNS, CDR2 SASEGT. The CDR3 DNA reads TGTGCCAGCAGTGAATCAACAGGGTATTCCTACGAGCAGTACTTC. Its protein is CASSESTGYSYEQYF.